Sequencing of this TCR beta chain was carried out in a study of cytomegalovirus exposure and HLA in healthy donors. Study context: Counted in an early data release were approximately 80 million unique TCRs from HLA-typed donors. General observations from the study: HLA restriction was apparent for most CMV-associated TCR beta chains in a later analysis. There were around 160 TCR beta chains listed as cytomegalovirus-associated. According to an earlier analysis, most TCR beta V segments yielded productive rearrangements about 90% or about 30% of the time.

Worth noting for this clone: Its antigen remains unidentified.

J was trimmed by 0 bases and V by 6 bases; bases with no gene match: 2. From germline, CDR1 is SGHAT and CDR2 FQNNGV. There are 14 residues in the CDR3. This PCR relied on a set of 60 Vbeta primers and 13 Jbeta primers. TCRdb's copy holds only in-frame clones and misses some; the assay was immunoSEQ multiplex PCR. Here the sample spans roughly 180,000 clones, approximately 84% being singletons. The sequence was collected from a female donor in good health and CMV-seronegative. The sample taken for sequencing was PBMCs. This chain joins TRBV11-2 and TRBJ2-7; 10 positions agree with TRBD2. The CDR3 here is CASSSGRNSYEQYF. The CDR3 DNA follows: TGTGCCAGCAGTAGCGGGAGGAACTCCTACGAGCAGTACTTC.